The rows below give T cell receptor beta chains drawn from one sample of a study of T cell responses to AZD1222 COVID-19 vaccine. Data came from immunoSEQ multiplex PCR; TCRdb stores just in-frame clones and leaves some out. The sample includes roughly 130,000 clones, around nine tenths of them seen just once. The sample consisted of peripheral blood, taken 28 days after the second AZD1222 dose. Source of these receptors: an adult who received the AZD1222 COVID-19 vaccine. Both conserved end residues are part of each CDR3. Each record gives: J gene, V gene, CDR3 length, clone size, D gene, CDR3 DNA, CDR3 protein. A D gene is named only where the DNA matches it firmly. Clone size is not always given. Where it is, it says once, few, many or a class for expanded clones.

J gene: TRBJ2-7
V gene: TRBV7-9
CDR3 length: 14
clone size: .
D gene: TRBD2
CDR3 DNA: TGTGCCAGCACCAATGGGGGGGGAAGCTACGAGCAGTACTTC
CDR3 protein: CASTNGGGSYEQYF

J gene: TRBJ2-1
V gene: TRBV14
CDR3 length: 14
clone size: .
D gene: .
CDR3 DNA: TGTGCCAGCAGCCAAGTCCTCAGGGTCAATGAGCAGTTCTTC
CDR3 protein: CASSQVLRVNEQFF

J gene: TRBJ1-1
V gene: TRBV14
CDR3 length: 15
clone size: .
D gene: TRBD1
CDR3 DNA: TGTGCCAGCAGCCAGTTCGGGACAGGGTTCACTGAAGCTTTCTTT
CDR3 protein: CASSQFGTGFTEAFF

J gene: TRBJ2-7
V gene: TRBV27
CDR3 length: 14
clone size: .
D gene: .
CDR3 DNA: TGTGCCAGCAGTCCGATAATTAGCTCCTACGAGCAGTACTTC
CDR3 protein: CASSPIISSYEQYF

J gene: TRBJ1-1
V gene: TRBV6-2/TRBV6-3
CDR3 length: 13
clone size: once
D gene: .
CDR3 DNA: TGTGCCAGCAGTTACTCGCGACAGACTGAAGCTTTCTTT
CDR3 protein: CASSYSRQTEAFF

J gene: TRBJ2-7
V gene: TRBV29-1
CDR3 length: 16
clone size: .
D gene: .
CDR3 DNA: TGCAGCGTCCGCAGCCGCGCGGCAGGGGAAAAGTACGAGCAGTACTTC
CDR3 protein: CSVRSRAAGEKYEQYF

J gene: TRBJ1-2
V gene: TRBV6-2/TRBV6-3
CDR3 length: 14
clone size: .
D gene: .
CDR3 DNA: TGTGCCAGCAGTTACTCCGGAAGGGTCTATGGCTACACCTTC
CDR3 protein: CASSYSGRVYGYTF

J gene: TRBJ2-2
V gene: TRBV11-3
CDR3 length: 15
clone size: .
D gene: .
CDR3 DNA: TGTGCCAGCAGCTTATTAGGGGGAAACACCGGGGAGCTGTTTTTT
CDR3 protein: CASSLLGGNTGELFF

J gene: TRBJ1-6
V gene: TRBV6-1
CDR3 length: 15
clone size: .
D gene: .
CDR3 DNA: TGTGCCAGCAGTGAAGGACAGGTCTATAATTCACCCCTCCACTTT
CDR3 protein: CASSEGQVYNSPLHF

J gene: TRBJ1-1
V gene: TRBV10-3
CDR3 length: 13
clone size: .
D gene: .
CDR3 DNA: TGTGCCATCAGAAAAGAGATGAACACTGAAGCTTTCTTT
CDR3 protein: CAIRKEMNTEAFF

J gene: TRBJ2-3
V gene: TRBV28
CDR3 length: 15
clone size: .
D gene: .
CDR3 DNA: TGTGCCAGCAGGACCCCTAGGATATTGACAGATACGCAGTATTTT
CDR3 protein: CASRTPRILTDTQYF

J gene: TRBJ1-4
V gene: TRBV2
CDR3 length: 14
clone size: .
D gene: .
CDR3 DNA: TGTGCCAGCACTCAGGTGATGGCAGGTGAAAAACTGTTTTTT
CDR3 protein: CASTQVMAGEKLFF

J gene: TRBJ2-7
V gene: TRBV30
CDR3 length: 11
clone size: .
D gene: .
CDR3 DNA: TGTGCCTGGAACTATTTGGGGGAGCAGTACTTC
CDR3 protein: CAWNYLGEQYF

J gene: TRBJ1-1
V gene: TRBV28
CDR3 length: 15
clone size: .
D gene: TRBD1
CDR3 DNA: TGTGCCAGCAGTTTAGCCGGACAGGGGGTGGAGGAAGCTTTCTTT
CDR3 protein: CASSLAGQGVEEAFF

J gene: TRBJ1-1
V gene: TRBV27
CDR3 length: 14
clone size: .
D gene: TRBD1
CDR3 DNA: TGTGCCAGCAGTTACGGACAGGGGAACACTGAAGCTTTCTTT
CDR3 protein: CASSYGQGNTEAFF

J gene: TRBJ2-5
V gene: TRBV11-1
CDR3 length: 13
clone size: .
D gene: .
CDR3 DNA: TGTGCCAGCAGCTTAGCTAGATCGGAGACCCAGTACTTC
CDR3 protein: CASSLARSETQYF

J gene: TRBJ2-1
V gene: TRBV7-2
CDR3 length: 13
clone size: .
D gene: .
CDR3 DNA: TGTGCCAGCAGCTTCAGCCTAATAAATGAGCAGTTCTTC
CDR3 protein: CASSFSLINEQFF

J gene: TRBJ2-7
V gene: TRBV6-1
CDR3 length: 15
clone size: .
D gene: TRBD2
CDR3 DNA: TGTGCCAGCAGTGAAGGGGCTAGCGGGGTCTACGAGCAGTACTTC
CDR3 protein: CASSEGASGVYEQYF

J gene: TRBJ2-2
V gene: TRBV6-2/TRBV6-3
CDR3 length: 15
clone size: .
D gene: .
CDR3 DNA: TGTGCCAGCAGTTACCACTACCTGAACACCGGGGAGCTGTTTTTT
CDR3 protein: CASSYHYLNTGELFF

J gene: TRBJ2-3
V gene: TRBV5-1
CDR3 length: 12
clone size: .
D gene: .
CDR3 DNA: TGCGCCAGCAGTCAGGCCAGGGATACGCAGTATTTT
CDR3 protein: CASSQARDTQYF

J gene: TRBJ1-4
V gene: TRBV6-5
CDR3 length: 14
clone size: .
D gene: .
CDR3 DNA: TGTGCCAGCAGGTCGACAGGAACGAATGAAAAACTGTTTTTT
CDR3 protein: CASRSTGTNEKLFF

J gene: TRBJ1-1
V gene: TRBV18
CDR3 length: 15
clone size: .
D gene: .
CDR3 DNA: TGTGCCAGCTCACCGGTCCGGCAGGTTGACACTGAAGCTTTCTTT
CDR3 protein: CASSPVRQVDTEAFF

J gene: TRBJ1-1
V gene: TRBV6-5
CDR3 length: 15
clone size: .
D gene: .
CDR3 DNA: TGTGCCAGCAGTTACTCGAAAACAGGGACCACTGAAGCTTTCTTT
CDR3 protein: CASSYSKTGTTEAFF

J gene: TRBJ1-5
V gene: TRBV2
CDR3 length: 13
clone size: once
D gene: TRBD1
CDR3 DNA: TGTGCCAGCGGTTTAACAGGGGCTCAGCCCCAGCATTTT
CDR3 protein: CASGLTGAQPQHF

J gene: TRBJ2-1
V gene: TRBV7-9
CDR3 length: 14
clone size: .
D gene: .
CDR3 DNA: TGTGCCAGCAGCTTAGATAGGGGGGCCTATGAGCAGTTCTTC
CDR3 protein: CASSLDRGAYEQFF

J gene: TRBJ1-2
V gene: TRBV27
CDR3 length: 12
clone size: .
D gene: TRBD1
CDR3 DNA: TGTGCCAGCCTGGGACAGGGCGATGGCTACACCTTC
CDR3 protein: CASLGQGDGYTF

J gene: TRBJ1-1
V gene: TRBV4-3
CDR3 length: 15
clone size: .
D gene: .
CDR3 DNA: TGCGCCAGCAGCCAAGAGGGGGCGTCGGACACTGAAGCTTTCTTT
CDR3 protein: CASSQEGASDTEAFF

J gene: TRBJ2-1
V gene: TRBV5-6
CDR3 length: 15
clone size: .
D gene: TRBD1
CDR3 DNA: TGTGCCAGCAGCTTGGGGAGGACAGGGAACAATGAGCAGTTCTTC
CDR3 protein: CASSLGRTGNNEQFF

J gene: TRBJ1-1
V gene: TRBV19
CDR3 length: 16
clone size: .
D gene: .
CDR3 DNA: TGTGCCAGTAAGGGGGAATTGGGGAGTTTGAACACTGAAGCTTTCTTT
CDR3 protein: CASKGELGSLNTEAFF

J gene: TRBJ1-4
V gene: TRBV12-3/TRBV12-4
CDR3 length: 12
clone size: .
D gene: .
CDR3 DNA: TGTGCCAGCAACATGGGCCCTGAAAAACTGTTTTTT
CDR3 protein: CASNMGPEKLFF

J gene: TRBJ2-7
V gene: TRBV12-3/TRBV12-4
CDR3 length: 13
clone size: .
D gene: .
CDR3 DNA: TGTGCCAGCAGGGTGACAGGGAGGGACGAGCAGTACTTC
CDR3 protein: CASRVTGRDEQYF

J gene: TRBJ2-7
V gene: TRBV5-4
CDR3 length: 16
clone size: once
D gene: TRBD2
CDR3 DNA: TGTGCCAGCAGCTTGCTGGATAGCGGGAGTAGGGACGAGCAGTACTTC
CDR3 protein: CASSLLDSGSRDEQYF

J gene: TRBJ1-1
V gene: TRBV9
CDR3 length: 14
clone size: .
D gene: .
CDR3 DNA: TGTGCCAGCAGCGCGACAGGTAGGAACACTGAAGCTTTCTTT
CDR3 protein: CASSATGRNTEAFF

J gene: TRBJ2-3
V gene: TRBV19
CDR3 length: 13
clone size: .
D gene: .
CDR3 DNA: TGTGCCAGTAGTGACATACTCACAGATACGCAGTATTTT
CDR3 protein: CASSDILTDTQYF

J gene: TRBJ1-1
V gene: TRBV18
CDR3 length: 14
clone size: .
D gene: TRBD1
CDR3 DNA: TGTGCCAGCTCACAGGGGGCCTCGGGCACTGAAGCTTTCTTT
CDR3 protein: CASSQGASGTEAFF

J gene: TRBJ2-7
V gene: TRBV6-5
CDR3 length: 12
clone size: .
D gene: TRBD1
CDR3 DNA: TGTGCCAGCCAAGACAGGGCCTACGAGCAGTACTTC
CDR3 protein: CASQDRAYEQYF

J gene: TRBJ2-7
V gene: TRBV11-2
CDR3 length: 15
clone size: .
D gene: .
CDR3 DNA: TGTGCCAGCAGCTTAGAGGAGGGAATAATCTACGAGCAGTACTTC
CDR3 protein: CASSLEEGIIYEQYF

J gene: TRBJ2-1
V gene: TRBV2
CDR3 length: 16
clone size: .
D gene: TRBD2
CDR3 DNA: TGTGCCAGCAGTGAAAATGGTCTAGCGGGGGGCAATGAGCAGTTCTTC
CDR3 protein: CASSENGLAGGNEQFF

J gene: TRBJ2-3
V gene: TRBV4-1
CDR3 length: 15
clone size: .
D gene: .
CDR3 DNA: TGCGCCAGCAGCCTCGGCGGAGCTCGCACAGATACGCAGTATTTT
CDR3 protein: CASSLGGARTDTQYF

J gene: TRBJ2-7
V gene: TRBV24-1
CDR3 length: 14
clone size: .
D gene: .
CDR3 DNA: TGTGCCACCTCCCGATGGGGGGACGATTACGAGCAGTACTTC
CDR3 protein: CATSRWGDDYEQYF